These T cell receptor beta chains were read from a single sample in a study of shared clonotypes between healthy human individuals. The method was immunoSEQ multiplex PCR; TCRdb's version includes in-frame clones alone and lacks a portion of them. The data show approximately 1,500,000 clones, with roughly 96% seen just once and approximately 1.1% held by the top ten. The sequenced material came from naive CD4+ T cells sorted from blood. The receptors stem from a man aged 25 to 40 in good health. The CDR3 runs from the conserved cysteine through the conserved F or W. A D gene is named only where the DNA matches it firmly.

D gene	V gene	J gene	CDR3 DNA	CDR3 protein
TRBD1	TRBV6-1	TRBJ1-2	TGTGCCAGCAGTGAACAGCGTGACAGGGAGTCGTCCTATGGCTACACCTTC	CASSEQRDRESSYGYTF
TRBD1	TRBV28	TRBJ1-5	TGTGCCAGCAGTTTCACGGACAGGCCCAATCAGCCCCAGCATTTT	CASSFTDRPNQPQHF
TRBD1	TRBV10-2	TRBJ2-7	TGCGCCAGCAGTGAACCGGACAGGCCGCTACAGTACTTC	CASSEPDRPLQYF
TRBD2	TRBV30	TRBJ2-1	TGTGCCTGGAGCGGACTAGCGGGATTCAATGAGCAGTTCTTC	CAWSGLAGFNEQFF
TRBD1	TRBV18	TRBJ2-2	TGTGCCAGCTCACCTCGCCAGACAGGGGGAGCCGGGGAGCTGTTTTTT	CASSPRQTGGAGELFF
NA	TRBV19	TRBJ2-2	TGTGCCAGTAGTTTCCGGGACACCGGGGAGCTGTTTTTT	CASSFRDTGELFF
NA	TRBV11-3	TRBJ2-3	TGTGCCAGCAGCGGGCGCGGGGGCGCAGATACGCAGTATTTT	CASSGRGGADTQYF
NA	TRBV11-2	TRBJ2-4	TGTGCCAGCAGCTTAGGGACCCTAGCCAAAAACATTCAGTACTTC	CASSLGTLAKNIQYF
TRBD1	TRBV6-5	TRBJ2-7	TGTGCCAGCAGGAACAGGGGATCCAGCTCCTACGAGCAGTACTTC	CASRNRGSSSYEQYF
NA	TRBV9	TRBJ2-5	TGTGCCTCCCGGAGTGGCCAGTACTTC	CASRSGQYF
NA	TRBV5-5	TRBJ1-2	TGTGCCAGCAGCTTCTCGGGTTCCTATGGCTACACCTTC	CASSFSGSYGYTF
TRBD2	TRBV18	TRBJ2-7	TGTGCCAGCTCAAGACTAGCGGGACGGACGGGGGAGCAGTACTTC	CASSRLAGRTGEQYF
TRBD1	TRBV27	TRBJ2-7	TGTGCCAGCAGTTCTGGCAGGGGGACGCAGCAGTACTTC	CASSSGRGTQQYF
NA	TRBV11-2	TRBJ2-7	TGTGCCAGCAGCTCGGGACTCCTCAACTACGAGCAGTACTTC	CASSSGLLNYEQYF